The 19 T cell receptor beta chains listed next were all sequenced from one sample in a study of cytomegalovirus exposure and HLA in healthy donors. Primers included in the PCR were 60 Vbeta and 13 Jbeta primers. TCRdb keeps only in-frame clones here, not all; method: immunoSEQ multiplex PCR. The sample includes 120,000 or so clones, around 75% of them seen just once. The material sequenced was PBMCs. The receptors stem from a woman in her forties or fifties in good health and CMV-seronegative.

This clone was counted a single time. The CDR3 DNA reads TGTGCCAGCAGATCGGGACTAGCGGGAGAGGGGGAGACCCAGTACTTC. It specifies CASRSGLAGEGETQYF. The chain joins TRBV5-4 to TRBJ2-5; TRBD2 aligns across 14 bases. CDR3 size: 16 residues. The ends lost 5 bases at V and 5 bases at J; junction bases unmatched: 8. Germline CDR1 reads SGHNT; CDR2 reads YYREEE (reference sequence).

This clone was seen a few times. The chain couples TRBV6-5 to TRBJ2-3; 8 bases align to TRBD1. The J segment lost 0 bases and the V segment lost 0 bases, leaving 2 bases of the junction unmatched. CDR3 length equals 16 residues. Germline CDR1 and CDR2: MNHEY and SVGAGI. The CDR3 nucleotides read TGTGCCAGCAGTTACTCCAGGGGGCCTAGCACAGATACGCAGTATTTT. It encodes CASSYSRGPSTDTQYF.

This clone has a handful of counts. V and J are TRBV19 and TRBJ2-2; 11 bases are shared with TRBD2. There are 19 residues in the CDR3. V lost 5 bases to trimming and J lost 4 bases; unmatched junction nucleotides: 15. Germline V gene sequence: CDR1 LNHDA, CDR2 SQIVND (reference sequence). The CDR3 loop reads CASSVPHITSGSTTGELFF. The CDR3 DNA follows: TGTGCCAGTAGTGTCCCACACATCACTAGCGGGAGTACCACCGGGGAGCTGTTTTTT.

CDR3: CAWSVGLGTDTQYF. The CDR3, as DNA: TGTGCCTGGAGTGTGGGGCTAGGTACAGATACGCAGTATTTT. The chain couples TRBV30 to TRBJ2-3; possible D gene TRBD1, 5 bases. The CDR3 runs 14 residues. Trimming pared 0 bases from V and 3 bases from J, leaving 10 bases between. The V gene's germline CDR1 is GTSNPN and CDR2 SVGIG (reference sequence).

The CDR3 reads CASSGGGDTQYF. The CDR3 coding sequence is TGTGCCAGCAGCGGGGGCGGGGATACGCAGTATTTT. The genes are TRBV5-6 and TRBJ2-3; the D gene is possibly TRBD1 (6 bases). The CDR3 loop spans 12 amino acids. V was clipped by 4 bases and J by 6 bases, with 9 bases between them. Germline-derived CDR1 and CDR2 are SGHDT and YYEEEE. Using reference TRBV5-6 and TRBJ2-3 for the parts outside the CDR3, the full variable domain is DAGVTQSPTHLIKTRGQQVTLRCSPKSGHDTVSWYQQALGQGPQFIFQYYEEEERQRGNFPDRFSGHQFPNYSSELNVNALLLGDSALYLCASSGGGDTQYFGPGTRLTVL.

The chain links TRBV28 to TRBJ2-1; 9 bases match TRBD2. CDR3 length equals 16 residues. Germline values: CDR1 MDHEN, CDR2 SYDVKM. V lost 4 bases and J lost 5; bases outside the gene matches: 9. The CDR3 loop reads CASSWPWAGGDNEQFF. Written as DNA, the CDR3 is TGTGCCAGCAGTTGGCCTTGGGCGGGAGGGGACAATGAGCAGTTCTTC. The complete variable domain, with remaining parts taken from reference TRBV28 and TRBJ2-1, reads DVKVTQSSRYLVKRTGEKVFLECVQDMDHENMFWYRQDPGLGLRLIYFSYDVKMKEKGDIPEGYSVSREKKERFSLILESASTNQTSMYLCASSWPWAGGDNEQFFGPGTRLTVL.

CDR3 nucleotides: TGCGCCAGCAGCTTGTCAGGGTGGGATGAGCAGTTCTTC. Protein product: CASSLSGWDEQFF. J is TRBJ2-1 and V is TRBV5-1, with D perhaps TRBD1 (5 bases). There are 13 residues in the CDR3. The V gene's germline CDR1 is SGHRS and CDR2 YFSETQ. Trimming stripped 1 base from V and 8 bases from J, with 10 bases between.

The V call is TRBV28, the J call TRBJ2-2; 7 positions match TRBD2. With V trimmed by 2 bases and J by 5 bases, 2 bases remained unmatched. The germline gives CDR1 MDHEN, CDR2 SYDVKM. The CDR3 runs 14 residues. In DNA, the CDR3 is TGTGCCAGCAGTTTACGCGGGGGTACCGGGGAGCTGTTTTTT. This codes for CASSLRGGTGELFF.

The chain has TRBV11-2 and TRBJ2-7; 8 positions agree with TRBD2. The CDR3 loop spans 16 amino acids. Per germline, CDR1 SGHAT and CDR2 FQNNGV. The trim removed 1 base at V and 2 bases at J, leaving 7 bases unmatched. Written as DNA, the CDR3 is TGTGCCAGCAGCTTAGCCGGCGGGGGGATCGCCTACGAGCAGTACTTC. It yields the protein CASSLAGGGIAYEQYF.

This clone was observed a few times. The gene calls are TRBV28 and TRBJ2-7, with TRBD2 as a possible D gene (5 bases). The V end was cut by 3 bases, the J end by 4 bases, with 10 bases between. Germline values: CDR1 MDHEN, CDR2 SYDVKM. The CDR3 has 13 amino acids. The CDR3 loop reads CASSFRGMYEQYF. CDR3 bases: TGTGCCAGCAGTTTCCGAGGGATGTACGAGCAGTACTTC.

Only one count was recorded for this clone. The chain links TRBV18 to TRBJ2-3; TRBD2 is a possible D gene (6 bases). The germline gives CDR1 KGHSH, CDR2 LQKENI. Between the trimmed V and J ends, which lost 3 bases and 4 bases, there was a span of 14 bases. This CDR3 is built from 15 residues. CDR3 sequence: CASSPRASAADTQYF. The CDR3 DNA reads as TGTGCCAGCTCACCGCGGGCTAGCGCGGCAGATACGCAGTATTTT. Together with reference TRBV18 and TRBJ2-3, the CDR3 gives the full variable domain: NAGVMQNPRHLVRRRGQEARLRCSPMKGHSHVYWYRQLPEEGLKFMVYLQKENIIDESGMPKERFSAEFPKEGPSILRIQQVVRGDSAAYFCASSPRASAADTQYFGPGTRLTVL.

The gene calls are TRBV4-1 and TRBJ2-7; 9 nucleotides align to TRBD1. The V and J ends lost 1 base and 2 bases, in that order; junction bases with no gene match: 3. This CDR3 contains 15 residues. CDR1 MGHRA and CDR2 YSYEKL come from the germline V gene. The CDR3 DNA follows: TGCGCCAGCAGCCAAGGACAGGGGGAGGCCTACGAGCAGTACTTC. This gives the protein CASSQGQGEAYEQYF.

The table lists this clone with a count of one. Its ends do not fully match the called genes, so a read error is possible. The chain employs TRBV7-9 and TRBJ2-5; perhaps TRBD1 as D (5 bases). This CDR3 spans 17 amino acids. Germline lookup yields CDR1 SEHNR and CDR2 FQNEAQ (reference sequence). CDR3 nucleotides: TGTTCCAGCAGCTTAGCCCGTGTCCAGGGTCCGGGAGAGACCCAGTACTTC. It is translated as CSSSLARVQGPGETQYF.

This sequence joins TRBV15 and TRBJ1-2; D is uncertain. V lost 1 base to trimming and J lost 11 bases, with 17 bases between them. This CDR3 has 14 residues. The germline V gene encodes CDR1 LNHNV and CDR2 YYDKDF (reference sequence). CDR3 in amino acids: CATSRGAAREIYTF. The CDR3 coding sequence is TGTGCCACCAGCAGAGGGGCGGCGCGGGAGATTTACACCTTC.

By share, this clone counts as medium-sized. This sequence joins TRBV11-2 and TRBJ2-7, with TRBD1 matching 10 bases. The germline V gene encodes CDR1 SGHAT and CDR2 FQNNGV. Unmatched junction bases numbered 2, after V lost 0 bases and J lost 3 bases. The CDR3 totals 15 residues. CDR3 loop: CASSLEGQGIYEQYF. In DNA form, the CDR3 reads TGTGCCAGCAGCTTAGAGGGACAGGGGATCTACGAGCAGTACTTC.

This chain joins TRBV28 and TRBJ2-7; the match to TRBD2 covers 11 bases. Trimming at V came to 8 bases and at J to 9 bases, leaving 9 bases not matched to a gene. Germline loops: CDR1 MDHEN, CDR2 SYDVKM. This CDR3 is 13 amino acids long. The CDR3 reads CASALAGALGQYF. CDR3 sequence (DNA): TGTGCCAGCGCACTAGCGGGAGCGCTTGGGCAGTACTTC.

The rearrangement links TRBV7-3 to TRBJ1-2, with TRBD1 identical over 8 bases. After removal of 2 bases from V and 6 bases from J, the junction contained 2 bases not matched to a gene. Germline-derived CDR1 and CDR2 are SGHTA and FQGTGA. The CDR3 covers 13 residues. The CDR3 spells CASSLETGDGYTF. The CDR3 DNA sequence: TGTGCCAGCAGCTTAGAGACAGGGGATGGCTACACCTTC.

The chain links TRBV28 to TRBJ2-3, with D tentatively TRBD1 (6 bases). The CDR3 loop spans 16 amino acids. CDR1 and CDR2 (germline): MDHEN, SYDVKM. V lost 10 bases and J lost 2, with 22 bases in between. The CDR3 region has the DNA TGTGCCACCACCGCCAGGGGCGTCTTTCACACAGATACGCAGTATTTT. Its protein is CATTARGVFHTDTQYF.

The V gene is TRBV29-1, the J gene TRBJ2-1; 13 nucleotides align to TRBD2. The J segment lost 11 bases and the V segment lost 0 bases, leaving 7 bases of the junction unmatched. Looked up from germline, CDR1 is SQVTM and CDR2 is ANQGSEA. The CDR3 has 15 residues. The CDR3 DNA reads TGCAGCGTTGAAGAGACTAGCGGGAGGTCCGATAAGCAGTTCTTC. Translation: CSVEETSGRSDKQFF.